This T cell receptor (beta chain) was obtained from a study of blood T cell repertoires in COVID-19. Turning to the study itself: The United States, Italy and Spain were the sources of the acute and convalescent COVID-19 samples. Sample material is recorded as cDNA or gDNA derived from T cells, B-cell-depleted T cells, or PBMCs.

In the authors' methods: Researchers report that nucleated cell counts were estimated from reference gene primer amplification. Method: immunoSEQ multiplex PCR; TCRdb's copy keeps in-frame clones and lacks some. The DNA gave D and trimming, while V, J and clone size come from that table. The repertoire includes approximately 110,000 clones, approximately 76% of them detected once, and 15% to 20% sits in the top ten. The CDR3 is made up of 13 amino acids. Germline V gives CDR1 ENHRY, CDR2 SYGVKD. V lost 8 bases, J lost 0 bases, and 11 bases lay in between. The chain uses TRBV10-3 and TRBJ2-7; D possibly corresponds to TRBD1 (6 bases). The clonotype was recovered from a woman between 65 and 79 years old with acute or convalescent COVID-19. The sample taken for sequencing was peripheral blood. The CDR3 DNA follows: TGTGCCATCTCTCAGGGGTCCTCCTACGAGCAGTACTTC. This sequence encodes CAISQGSSYEQYF.